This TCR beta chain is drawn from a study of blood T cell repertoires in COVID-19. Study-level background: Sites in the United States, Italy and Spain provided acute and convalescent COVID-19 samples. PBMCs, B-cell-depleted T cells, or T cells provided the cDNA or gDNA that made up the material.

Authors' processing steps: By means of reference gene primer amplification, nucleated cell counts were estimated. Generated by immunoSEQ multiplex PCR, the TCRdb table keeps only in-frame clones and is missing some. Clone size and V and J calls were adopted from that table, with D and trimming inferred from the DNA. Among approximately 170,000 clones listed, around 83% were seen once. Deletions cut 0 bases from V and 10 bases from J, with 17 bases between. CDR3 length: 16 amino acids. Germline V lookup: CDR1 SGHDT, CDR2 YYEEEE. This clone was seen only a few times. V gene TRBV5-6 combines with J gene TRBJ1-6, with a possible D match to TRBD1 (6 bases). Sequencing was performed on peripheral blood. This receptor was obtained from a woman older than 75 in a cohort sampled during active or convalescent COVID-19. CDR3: CASSLGGGGPLSPLHF. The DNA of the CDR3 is TGTGCCAGCAGCTTGGGGGGAGGGGGTCCGCTCTCACCCCTCCACTTT.